Below, 25 T cell receptor beta chains from the same sample are listed, as sequenced in a study of T cell responses to AZD1222 COVID-19 vaccine. Produced via immunoSEQ multiplex PCR; TCRdb's table is partial and in-frame only. Of around 130,000 clones in the sample, about 90% are singletons; the top ten hold roughly 7.1%. Sequenced material: peripheral blood, taken 28 days after the second dose of the MenACWY control vaccine. These receptors all come from an adult who received the MenACWY meningococcal vaccine as a control.

This chain links TRBV18 with TRBJ2-3; D uncertain. CDR1 and CDR2 (germline): KGHSH, LQKENI. V lost 2 bases to trimming and J lost 2 bases, with 11 bases between them. The CDR3 extends over 15 amino acids. Here the CDR3 reads CASSPGSGSTDTQYF. In nucleotides, the CDR3 is TGTGCCAGCTCACCAGGTAGTGGGTCCACAGATACGCAGTATTTT.

The gene calls are TRBV27 and TRBJ1-4; D uncertain. The germline CDR1 and CDR2 sequences are MNHEY and SMNVEV (reference sequence). The CDR3 has 14 residues. V was trimmed by 3 bases and J by 3 bases, leaving 8 bases between them. CDR3 DNA: TGTGCCAGCAGTTTCCGGGCGGCTAATGAAAAACTGTTTTTT. As protein: CASSFRAANEKLFF.

The chain combines TRBV4-3 with TRBJ2-7; 7 nucleotides match TRBD1. Germline lookup yields CDR1 LGHNA and CDR2 YSLEER. The CDR3 is 14 amino acids. With V trimmed by 4 bases and J by 0 bases, 3 bases remained unmatched. CDR3 region: CASSLDRTSYEQYF. The CDR3 DNA sequence: TGCGCCAGCAGCCTGGACAGGACCTCCTACGAGCAGTACTTC.

This sequence joins TRBV18 and TRBJ2-2, with D possibly TRBD1 on 6 matching bases. CDR3 length: 14 amino acids. Germline CDR1 KGHSH, CDR2 LQKENI. V was shortened by 2 bases and J by 6 bases, with 10 bases between the two germline ends. The chain's CDR3 is CASSPRGGAGELFF. The CDR3 region has the DNA TGTGCCAGCTCACCAAGAGGGGGAGCCGGGGAGCTGTTTTTT.

This clone was found once. The V and J genes are TRBV7-8 and TRBJ2-2; weak D call: TRBD1 (6 bases). This CDR3 comprises 18 residues. V was pared by 5 bases and J by 6 bases, with 25 bases between. CDR1 is SGHVS, CDR2 FQNEAQ, per germline. This chain's CDR3 is CASSPGAGFWLSSGELFF. In DNA, the CDR3 is TGTGCCAGCAGCCCAGGGGCCGGCTTCTGGTTGTCCTCCGGGGAGCTGTTTTTT. The whole variable domain, remainder taken from reference TRBV7-8 and TRBJ2-2, is GAGVSQSPRYKVAKRGQDVALRCDPISGHVSLFWYQQALGQGPEFLTYFQNEAQLDKSGLPSDRFFAERPEGSVSTLKIQRTQQEDSAVYLCASSPGAGFWLSSGELFFGEGSRLTVL.

The V call is TRBV30, the J call TRBJ1-1, with 10 bases matching TRBD1. CDR3 length: 13 amino acids. Germline V lookup: CDR1 GTSNPN, CDR2 SVGIG (reference sequence). V dropped 3 bases and J dropped 11; count of bases not matched to a gene: 9. The CDR3 reads CAWSGTGELKAFF. In nucleotides, the CDR3 is TGTGCCTGGAGCGGGACAGGGGAATTGAAGGCTTTCTTT. Complete variable domain (other parts from reference TRBV30 and TRBJ1-1): SQTIHQWPATLVQPVGSPLSLECTVEGTSNPNLYWYRQAAGRGLQLLFYSVGIGQISSEVPQNLSASRPQDRQFILSSKKLLLSDSGFYLCAWSGTGELKAFFGQGTRLTVV.

The chain has TRBV18 and TRBJ2-3, with 7 positions matching TRBD1. J was trimmed by 6 bases and V by 3 bases; bases with no gene match: 9. The CDR3 length is 15 residues. Looked up from germline, CDR1 is KGHSH and CDR2 is LQKENI. Here the CDR3 reads CASSPFRDSRDTQYF. Here the CDR3 DNA reads TGTGCCAGCTCACCCTTCAGGGACAGCCGTGATACGCAGTATTTT.

The rearrangement joins TRBV7-8 to TRBJ2-3; D ambiguous. Germline lookup yields CDR1 SGHVS and CDR2 FQNEAQ. The CDR3 sequence is 12 residues long. V lost 5 bases to trimming and J lost 6 bases, with 9 bases between them. The CDR3 DNA reads as TGTGCCAGCAGCCCTTCCGGGGATACGCAGTATTTT. Encoded protein: CASSPSGDTQYF.

This clone occurred once. V and J are TRBV6-1 and TRBJ1-3, with D hard to call. The germline V gene encodes CDR1 MNHNS and CDR2 SASEGT. V was clipped by 5 bases and J by 2 bases, with 25 bases between them. The CDR3 is 19 amino acids. CDR3 sequence reads: CASSKDPRQDYLAGNTIYF. In nucleotides, the CDR3 is TGTGCCAGCAGTAAAGACCCGCGCCAGGACTATCTCGCTGGAAACACCATATATTTT.

This clone appeared once. V gene TRBV7-9 combines with J gene TRBJ1-1; 10 positions match TRBD1. Germline trimming cut 5 bases from V and 10 bases from J; bases unmatched to any gene: 7. This CDR3 is 13 amino acids long. Looked up from germline, CDR1 is SEHNR and CDR2 is FQNEAQ (reference sequence). CDR3 region: CASSATGGLAAFF. The CDR3 bases are TGTGCCAGCAGCGCGACAGGGGGCCTCGCAGCTTTCTTT.

This clone was counted a few times. The CDR3 DNA follows: TGTGCCATCAGTGAGAAGGTGGAGGCTAACTATGGCTACACCTTC. Translating gives CAISEKVEANYGYTF. The chain carries TRBV10-3 and TRBJ1-2; D unclear. Trimming cost V 2 bases and J 0 bases, with 10 bases left between them. Germline-derived CDR1 and CDR2 are ENHRY and SYGVKD. The CDR3 contains 15 residues.

As concerns this clone: Other nucleotide sequences in the sample specify the same CDR3. The chain uses TRBV18 and TRBJ2-5; 8 nucleotides line up with TRBD1. The germline V gene encodes CDR1 KGHSH and CDR2 LQKENI. Germline trimming cut 4 bases from V and 2 bases from J; bases unmatched to any gene: 0. This CDR3 is built from 13 residues. The CDR3 nucleotides are TGTGCCAGCTCACGGGACAGGCAAGAGACCCAGTACTTC. Translated: CASSRDRQETQYF.

The gene calls are TRBV5-1 and TRBJ2-1; the match to TRBD2 covers 7 bases. Germline-derived CDR1 and CDR2 are SGHRS and YFSETQ. The J segment lost 9 bases and the V segment lost 3 bases, leaving 9 bases of the junction unmatched. This CDR3 comprises 14 residues. The CDR3, as DNA: TGCGCCAGCAGCTGGGGGGGGACCGGAGGTGAGCAGTTCTTC. This gives the protein CASSWGGTGGEQFF.

This clone was detected a few times. The chain couples TRBV12-5 to TRBJ2-1; the D gene is possibly TRBD2 (5 bases). The CDR3 is made up of 13 amino acids. V dropped 4 bases and J dropped 5 bases, with 9 bases sitting between them. The germline V gene encodes CDR1 LGHNT and CDR2 FRNRAP. The CDR3 protein is CASGSGWDNEQFF. For the CDR3, the DNA is TGTGCTAGTGGTTCGGGGTGGGACAATGAGCAGTTCTTC.

This clone was observed a handful of times. The chain has TRBV9 and TRBJ1-1; maybe TRBD1 (6 bases). V lost 0 bases, J lost 3 bases, and 12 bases lay in between. Looked up from germline, CDR1 is SGDLS and CDR2 is YYNGEE. The CDR3 totals 15 residues. CDR3 bases: TGTGCCAGCAGCGTAGTGGGGGCGCGGGACACTGAAGCTTTCTTT. It specifies CASSVVGARDTEAFF.

CDR3 nucleotide sequence: TGTGCCAGTAGTATCTCGGGAGTCTTCACCGGGGAGCTGTTTTTT. Translated: CASSISGVFTGELFF. The gene calls are TRBV19 and TRBJ2-2; tentative D call: TRBD2 (6 bases). Germline CDR1 and CDR2: LNHDA and SQIVND (reference sequence). This CDR3 is built from 15 residues. The germline V and J ends were trimmed by 3 bases and 4 bases, with 12 bases remaining between them.

The CDR3 coding sequence is TGTGCCAGCGGGACCAACTTGAACACTGAAGCTTTCTTT. Its translation: CASGTNLNTEAFF. The genes are TRBV28 and TRBJ1-1, with D possibly TRBD1 on 5 matching bases. The germline V and J ends were trimmed by 8 bases and 0 bases, with 10 bases remaining between them. The CDR3 runs to 13 residues. Germline loops: CDR1 MDHEN, CDR2 SYDVKM.

The chain couples TRBV4-1 to TRBJ1-6, with 9 bases lining up with TRBD1. The CDR3 loop spans 19 amino acids. CDR1 MGHRA and CDR2 YSYEKL come from the germline V gene. Trimming took 0 bases from V and 4 from J; bases not matched to a gene: 10. CDR3 residues: CASSQDRPRTGAYNSPLHF. In DNA, the CDR3 is TGCGCCAGCAGCCAAGATAGGCCCCGGACAGGGGCATATAATTCACCCCTCCACTTT.

CDR3 protein: CASSLKGMNTEAFF. The CDR3 coding sequence is TGTGCCAGCAGTTTGAAGGGGATGAACACTGAAGCTTTCTTT. The chain recombines TRBV28 with TRBJ1-1; the D gene is possibly TRBD1 (5 bases). V was clipped by 3 bases and J by 0 bases, with 8 bases between them. Germline loops: CDR1 MDHEN, CDR2 SYDVKM. The CDR3 extends over 14 amino acids.

This clone is categorized as medium-sized. The rearrangement links TRBV7-9 to TRBJ1-6; no clear D. CDR1 is SEHNR, CDR2 FQNEAQ, per germline (reference sequence). Trimming left V 3 bases short and J 2 bases short, with 8 bases between. CDR3 length: 15 residues. Here the CDR3 DNA reads TGTGCCAGCAGCTTCGACTCAGCCTATAATTCACCCCTCCACTTT. This codes for CASSFDSAYNSPLHF.

V gene TRBV3-1 (or the pseudogene TRBV3-2) combines with J gene TRBJ1-2; D gene unclear. Germline lookup yields CDR1 LGHDT and CDR2 YNNKEL (reference sequence). This CDR3 spans 14 amino acids. Trimming took 0 bases from V and 4 from J, leaving 9 bases between them. CDR3 bases: TGTGCCAGCAGCCAAGATGGGGATATCTATGGCTACACCTTC. Its translation is CASSQDGDIYGYTF.

The chain has TRBV7-9 and TRBJ2-5, with a possible D match to TRBD1 (5 bases). Per germline, CDR1 SEHNR and CDR2 FQNEAQ (reference sequence). CDR3 length: 14 amino acids. V gave up 1 base and J gave up 2 bases, with 8 bases separating them. The CDR3 coding sequence is TGTGCCAGCAGCTTAGTTTCAGGGCAAGAGACCCAGTACTTC. Encoded protein: CASSLVSGQETQYF.

Only one count was recorded for this clone. This sequence joins TRBV18 and TRBJ2-7, with a possible D match to TRBD1 (6 bases). The germline V gene encodes CDR1 KGHSH and CDR2 LQKENI. Trimming pared 4 bases from V and 3 bases from J, leaving 10 bases between. The length of the CDR3 is 13 residues. CDR3 amino acids: CASSLRDNYEQYF. CDR3 DNA sequence: TGTGCCAGCTCACTCCGGGACAACTACGAGCAGTACTTC.

The V gene is TRBV12-3 or TRBV12-4, the J gene TRBJ2-1, with 7 bases identical to TRBD1. J lost 9 bases, V lost 10 bases, and 9 bases had no gene match. This CDR3 has 12 residues. The CDR3 protein is CANRDRKGEQFF. DNA for the CDR3: TGTGCCAACCGGGACAGAAAGGGTGAGCAGTTCTTC.

J is TRBJ2-1 and V is TRBV3-1 (or the pseudogene TRBV3-2); 11 bases align to TRBD1. Losses at the gene ends were 6 bases for V and 8 bases for J; bases not matched to a gene: 6. Per the germline V gene, CDR1 is LGHDT and CDR2 is YNNKEL (reference sequence). The CDR3 runs 14 residues. CDR3 residues: CASSPGQGAYEQFF. CDR3 coding DNA: TGTGCCAGCAGTCCCGGACAGGGGGCGTATGAGCAGTTCTTC.